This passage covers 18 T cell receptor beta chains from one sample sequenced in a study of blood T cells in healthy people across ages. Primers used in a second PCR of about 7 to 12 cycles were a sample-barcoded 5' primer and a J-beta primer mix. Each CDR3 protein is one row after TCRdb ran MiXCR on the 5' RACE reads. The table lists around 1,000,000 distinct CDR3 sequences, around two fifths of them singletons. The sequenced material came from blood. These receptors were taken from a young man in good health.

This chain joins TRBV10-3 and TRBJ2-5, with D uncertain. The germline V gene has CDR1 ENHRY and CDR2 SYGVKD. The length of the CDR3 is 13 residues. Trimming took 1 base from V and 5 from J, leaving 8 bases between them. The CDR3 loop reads CAISEFQGETQYF. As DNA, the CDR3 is TGTGCCATCAGTGAGTTTCAAGGGGAGACCCAGTACTTC.

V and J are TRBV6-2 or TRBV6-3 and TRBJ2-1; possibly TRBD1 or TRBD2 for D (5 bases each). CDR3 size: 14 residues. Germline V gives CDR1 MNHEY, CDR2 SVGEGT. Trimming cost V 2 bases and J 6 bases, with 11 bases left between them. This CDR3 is CASSYGTRVNEQFF. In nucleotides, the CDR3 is TGTGCCAGCAGTTACGGGACGAGAGTCAATGAGCAGTTCTTC.

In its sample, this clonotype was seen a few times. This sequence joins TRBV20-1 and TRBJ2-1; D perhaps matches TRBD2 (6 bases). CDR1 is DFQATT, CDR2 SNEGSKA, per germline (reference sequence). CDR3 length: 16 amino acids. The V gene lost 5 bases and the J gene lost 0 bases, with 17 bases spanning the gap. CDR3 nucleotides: TGCAGTGCTTCCCGCGCCGGGAGCCGCTCCTACAATGAGCAGTTCTTC. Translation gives CSASRAGSRSYNEQFF.

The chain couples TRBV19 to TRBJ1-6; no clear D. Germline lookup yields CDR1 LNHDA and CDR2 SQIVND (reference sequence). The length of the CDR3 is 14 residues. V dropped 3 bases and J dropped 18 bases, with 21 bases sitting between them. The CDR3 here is CASSITSLMVPSHF. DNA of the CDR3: TGTGCCAGTAGTATCACCTCACTCATGGTTCCTTCCCACTTT.

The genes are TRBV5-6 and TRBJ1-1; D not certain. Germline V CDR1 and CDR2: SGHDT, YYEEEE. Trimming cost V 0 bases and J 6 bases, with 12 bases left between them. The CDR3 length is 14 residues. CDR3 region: CASSLELGWAEAFF. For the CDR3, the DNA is TGTGCCAGCAGCTTGGAACTCGGTTGGGCTGAAGCTTTCTTT.

The CDR3 DNA follows: TGTGCCAGCAGCTCTCAGGGACTGGGCGAAAAACTGTTTTTT. Translation: CASSSQGLGEKLFF. The chain is built from TRBV7-9 and TRBJ1-4; maybe TRBD1 (5 bases). CDR1 SEHNR and CDR2 FQNEAQ come from the germline V gene (reference sequence). Trimming pared 4 bases from V and 8 bases from J, leaving 14 bases between. This CDR3 contains 14 residues.

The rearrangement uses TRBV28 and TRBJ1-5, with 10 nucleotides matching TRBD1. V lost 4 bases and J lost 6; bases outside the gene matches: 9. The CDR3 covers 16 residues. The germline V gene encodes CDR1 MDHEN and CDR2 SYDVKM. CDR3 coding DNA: TGTGCCAGCAGTTGGACAGGGGGTCATCTATTTCAGCCCCAGCATTTT. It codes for CASSWTGGHLFQPQHF.

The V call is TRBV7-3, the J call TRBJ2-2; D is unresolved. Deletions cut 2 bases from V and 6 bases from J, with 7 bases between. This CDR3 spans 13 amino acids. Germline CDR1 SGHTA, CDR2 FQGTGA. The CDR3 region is CASSLSDAGELFF. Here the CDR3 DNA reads TGTGCCAGCAGCTTATCTGACGCCGGGGAGCTGTTTTTT.

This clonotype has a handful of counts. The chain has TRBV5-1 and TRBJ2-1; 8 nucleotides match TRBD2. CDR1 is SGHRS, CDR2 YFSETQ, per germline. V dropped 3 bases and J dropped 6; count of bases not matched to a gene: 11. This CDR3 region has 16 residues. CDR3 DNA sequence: TGCGCCAGCAGCTATCGCGGGGGGATTACCGGCAATGAGCAGTTCTTC. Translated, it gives CASSYRGGITGNEQFF.

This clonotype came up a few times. CDR3 DNA: TGTGCCAGCAGTGTAAGGGGTGGAGAGACCCAGTACTTC. Amino acids: CASSVRGGETQYF. The V and J genes are TRBV12-3 or TRBV12-4 and TRBJ2-5; tentatively, D is TRBD1 (5 bases). The length of the CDR3 is 13 residues. The V gene lost 5 bases and the J gene lost 4 bases, with 11 bases spanning the gap.

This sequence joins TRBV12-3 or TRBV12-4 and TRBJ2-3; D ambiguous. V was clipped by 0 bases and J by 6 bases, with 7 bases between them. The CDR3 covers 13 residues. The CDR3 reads CASSLAQADTQYF. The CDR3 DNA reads TGTGCCAGCAGTTTAGCGCAGGCGGATACGCAGTATTTT.

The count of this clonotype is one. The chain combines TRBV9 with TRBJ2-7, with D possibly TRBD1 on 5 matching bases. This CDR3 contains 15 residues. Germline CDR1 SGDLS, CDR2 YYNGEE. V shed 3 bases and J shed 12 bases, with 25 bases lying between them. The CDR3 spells CASSDQGFPQETRYF. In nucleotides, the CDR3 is TGTGCCAGCAGCGACCAGGGATTCCCTCAAGAGACCCGGTACTTC. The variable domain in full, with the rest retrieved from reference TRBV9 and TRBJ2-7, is DSGVTQTPKHLITATGQRVTLRCSPRSGDLSVYWYQQSLDQGLQFLIQYYNGEERAKGNILERFSAQQFPDLHSELNLSSLELGDSALYFCASSDQGFPQETRYFGPGTRLTVT.

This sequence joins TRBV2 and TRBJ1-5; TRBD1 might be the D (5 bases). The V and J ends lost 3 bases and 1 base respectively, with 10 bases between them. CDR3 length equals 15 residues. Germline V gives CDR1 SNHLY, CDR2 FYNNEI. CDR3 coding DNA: TGTGCCAGCAGTGATTCCGGGGGGAGCAATCAGCCCCAGCATTTT. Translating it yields CASSDSGGSNQPQHF.

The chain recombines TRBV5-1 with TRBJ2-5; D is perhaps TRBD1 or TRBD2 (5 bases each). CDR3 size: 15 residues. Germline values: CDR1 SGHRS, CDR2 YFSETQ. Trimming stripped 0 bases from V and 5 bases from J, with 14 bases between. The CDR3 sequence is CASSLESGQMETQYF. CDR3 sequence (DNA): TGCGCCAGCAGCTTGGAATCGGGGCAAATGGAGACCCAGTACTTC.

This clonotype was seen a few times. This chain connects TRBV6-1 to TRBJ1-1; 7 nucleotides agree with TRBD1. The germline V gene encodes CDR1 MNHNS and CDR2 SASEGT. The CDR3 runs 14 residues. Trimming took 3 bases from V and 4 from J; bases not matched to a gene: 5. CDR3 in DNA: TGTGCCAGCAGTGACCCCTACAGGGGCACTGAAGCTTTCTTT. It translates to CASSDPYRGTEAFF.

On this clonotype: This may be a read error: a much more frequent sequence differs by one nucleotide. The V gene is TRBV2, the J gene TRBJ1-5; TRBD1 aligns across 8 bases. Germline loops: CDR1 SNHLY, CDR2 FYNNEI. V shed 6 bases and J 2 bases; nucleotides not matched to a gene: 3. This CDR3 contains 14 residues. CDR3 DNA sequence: TGTGCCAGCAGCATGGACAGGGGCAATCAGCCCCAGCATTTT. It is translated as CASSMDRGNQPQHF.

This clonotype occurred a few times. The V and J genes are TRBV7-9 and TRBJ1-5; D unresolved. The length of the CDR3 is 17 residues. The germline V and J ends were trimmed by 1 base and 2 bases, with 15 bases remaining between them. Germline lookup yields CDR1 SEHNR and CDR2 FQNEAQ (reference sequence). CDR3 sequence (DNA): TGTGCCAGCAGCTTAGAGGGTGATGCTGGGGGCAATCAGCCCCAGCATTTT. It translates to CASSLEGDAGGNQPQHF.

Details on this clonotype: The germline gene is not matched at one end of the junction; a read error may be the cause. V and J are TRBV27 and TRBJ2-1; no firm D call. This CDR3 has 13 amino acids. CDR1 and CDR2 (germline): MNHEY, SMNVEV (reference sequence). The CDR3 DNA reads TGTGCCAGCGGTTTTGGTCCTTACAATGAGCAGTTCTTC. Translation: CASGFGPYNEQFF.